This TCR beta chain was captured by sequencing in a study of T cells after yellow fever vaccination. Broader study findings: The day 0 sorted memory subsets showed almost all vaccine-responding clonotypes to be undetectable.

This clonotype was picked up many times. With 2 bases clipped from V and 7 bases from J, the junction kept 9 bases outside the gene matches. CDR3 length: 15 amino acids. The germline V gene has CDR1 SGHNT and CDR2 YYREEE (reference sequence). Via MiXCR, TCRdb re-called the 5' RACE reads, giving one row per CDR3 protein. The repertoire consists of over 15,000 distinct CDR3 sequences, with approximately 4.1% occurring once and the leading ten covering roughly 0.4%. The TCR was taken from a man younger than 40 who received the YFV17D yellow fever vaccine. This material consisted of PBMCs, either bulk or a sorted T-cell subset (CD4+, CD8+, memory, or dextramer-sorted; not recorded which), taken 15 days after the yellow fever booster vaccination. The gene calls are TRBV5-4 and TRBJ2-1; 7 nucleotides line up with TRBD2. The CDR3 here is CASSFLAGVDNEQFF. Here the CDR3 DNA reads TGTGCCAGCAGCTTTCTTGCGGGAGTGGATAATGAGCAGTTCTTC.